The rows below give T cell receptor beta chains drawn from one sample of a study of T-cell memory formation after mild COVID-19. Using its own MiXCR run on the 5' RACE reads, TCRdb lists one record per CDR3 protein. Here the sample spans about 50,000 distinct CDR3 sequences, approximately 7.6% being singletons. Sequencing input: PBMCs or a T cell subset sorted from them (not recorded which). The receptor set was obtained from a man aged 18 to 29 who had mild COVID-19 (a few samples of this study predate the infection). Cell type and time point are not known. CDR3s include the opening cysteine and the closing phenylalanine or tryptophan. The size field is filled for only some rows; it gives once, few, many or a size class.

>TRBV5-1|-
CASMMTRTGLGTQYF
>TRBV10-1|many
CASSESYRVGDNEQFF
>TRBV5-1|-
CASSLSGQGTGELFF
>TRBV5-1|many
CASSLGHSVDTQYF
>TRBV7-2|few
CASSFVRNSPLHF
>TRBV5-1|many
CASSLRTSVFQETQYF
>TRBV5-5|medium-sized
CASSFTGGPGANVLTF
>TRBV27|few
CASTGDRYNEQFF
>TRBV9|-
CASSRGRNTEAFF
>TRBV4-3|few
CASSPYWTVRGEAFF
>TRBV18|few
CASSQMDSGYQPQHF
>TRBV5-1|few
CASSPEGGGGRNQPQHF
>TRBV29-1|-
CSVVPWTDTQYF
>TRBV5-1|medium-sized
CASGFGSYEQYF
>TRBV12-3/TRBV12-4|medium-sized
CASSLAWTGYNEQFF
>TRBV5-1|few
CASSAKTGTNYGYTF
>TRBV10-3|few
CAISESASGGANEQFF
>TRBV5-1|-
CASSLGPLGAQETQYF
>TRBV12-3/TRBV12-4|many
CASSFGAGGATYNEQFF
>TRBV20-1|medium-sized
CSARVPSGGYEQYF
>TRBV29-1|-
CSVANGDQPQHF
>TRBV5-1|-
CASSLERGNSITDTQYF
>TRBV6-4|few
CASSEMENTEAFF
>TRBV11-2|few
CASSPTLGNTGELFF
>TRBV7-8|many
CASSLEASGGAYNEQFF
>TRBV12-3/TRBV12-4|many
CASSLGTTQETQYF
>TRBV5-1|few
CASSLAPTGRAVGELFF
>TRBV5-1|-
CASSPEGVYGYTF
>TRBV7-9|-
CASSPLGRAAGNEQFF
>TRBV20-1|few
CSANRDSQETQYF
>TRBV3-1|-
CASSQDTMGGNEQFF
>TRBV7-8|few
CASSLVLGQGGRETQYF